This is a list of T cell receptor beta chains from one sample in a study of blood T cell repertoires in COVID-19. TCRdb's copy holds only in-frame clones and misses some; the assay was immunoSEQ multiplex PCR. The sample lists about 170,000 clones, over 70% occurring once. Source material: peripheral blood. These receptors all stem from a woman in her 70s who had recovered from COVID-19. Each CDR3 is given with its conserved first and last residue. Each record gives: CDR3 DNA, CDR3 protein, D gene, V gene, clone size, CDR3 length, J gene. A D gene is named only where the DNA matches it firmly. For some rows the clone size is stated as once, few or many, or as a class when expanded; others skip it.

cdr3_nt: TGTGCCAGCAGCGTGGGCAACACCGGGGAGCTGTTTTTT
cdr3_aa: CASSVGNTGELFF
d_call: NA
v_call: TRBV9
clone_size: NA
cdr3_length: 13
j_call: TRBJ2-2

cdr3_nt: TGTGCCAGCAGCAAACAACAGGGGGGCGGGCGTGAAAAACTGTTTTTT
cdr3_aa: CASSKQQGGGREKLFF
d_call: TRBD1
v_call: TRBV5-4
clone_size: NA
cdr3_length: 16
j_call: TRBJ1-4

cdr3_nt: TGTGCCAGCAGGCCCCAGGGGCGAGATGAAAAACTGTTTTTT
cdr3_aa: CASRPQGRDEKLFF
d_call: NA
v_call: TRBV6-5
clone_size: NA
cdr3_length: 14
j_call: TRBJ1-4

cdr3_nt: TGCGCCAGCAGCCAAGAGCCCCCCAGGACAGGGGGCACGAATTCACCCCTCCACTTT
cdr3_aa: CASSQEPPRTGGTNSPLHF
d_call: TRBD1
v_call: TRBV4-3
clone_size: few
cdr3_length: 19
j_call: TRBJ1-6

cdr3_nt: TGTGCCAGCAGTCCCGGAGCGGGGGCCTATGGCTACACCTTC
cdr3_aa: CASSPGAGAYGYTF
d_call: NA
v_call: TRBV6-6
clone_size: few
cdr3_length: 14
j_call: TRBJ1-2

cdr3_nt: TGTGCCAGCAGAAGCGGGAGCTCCTACGAGCAGTACTTC
cdr3_aa: CASRSGSSYEQYF
d_call: TRBD2
v_call: TRBV27
clone_size: NA
cdr3_length: 13
j_call: TRBJ2-7

cdr3_nt: TGTGCCAGTAGTGCCGACGAGGGACAGCCCCAGCATTTT
cdr3_aa: CASSADEGQPQHF
d_call: NA
v_call: TRBV19
clone_size: NA
cdr3_length: 13
j_call: TRBJ1-5

cdr3_nt: TGTGCCACCAGCAGAGGGGGACTAGCGGGGGTCTACGAGCAGTACTTC
cdr3_aa: CATSRGGLAGVYEQYF
d_call: TRBD2
v_call: TRBV15
clone_size: NA
cdr3_length: 16
j_call: TRBJ2-7

cdr3_nt: TGCGCCAGCAGCCCAGACAGGACGCACTATGGCTACACCTTC
cdr3_aa: CASSPDRTHYGYTF
d_call: NA
v_call: TRBV5-1
clone_size: NA
cdr3_length: 14
j_call: TRBJ1-2

cdr3_nt: TGTGCCAGCAGTTTATTTGCTAGCGGGTACGAGCAGTACTTC
cdr3_aa: CASSLFASGYEQYF
d_call: TRBD2
v_call: TRBV28
clone_size: once
cdr3_length: 14
j_call: TRBJ2-7

cdr3_nt: TGTGCCACCGCCGGACTAGCGGGGGAGAATGAGCAGTTCTTC
cdr3_aa: CATAGLAGENEQFF
d_call: TRBD2
v_call: TRBV10-3
clone_size: NA
cdr3_length: 14
j_call: TRBJ2-1

cdr3_nt: TGTGCCAGCACCTCCGCGCGTGGTAATTCACCCCTCCACTTT
cdr3_aa: CASTSARGNSPLHF
d_call: NA
v_call: TRBV2
clone_size: NA
cdr3_length: 14
j_call: TRBJ1-6

cdr3_nt: TGTGCCTGGAGCGCCGCCGGGGGGCGCGGCTATGGCTACACCTTC
cdr3_aa: CAWSAAGGRGYGYTF
d_call: NA
v_call: TRBV30
clone_size: NA
cdr3_length: 15
j_call: TRBJ1-2

cdr3_nt: TGTGCCAGCTCACCCAGCGGGGGCCTCAATGAGCAGTTCTTC
cdr3_aa: CASSPSGGLNEQFF
d_call: TRBD2
v_call: TRBV18
clone_size: few
cdr3_length: 14
j_call: TRBJ2-1

cdr3_nt: TGTGCCAGCAGCGCGGGACAGGTTGAAAAACTGTTTTTT
cdr3_aa: CASSAGQVEKLFF
d_call: TRBD1
v_call: TRBV7-2
clone_size: NA
cdr3_length: 13
j_call: TRBJ1-4

cdr3_nt: TGTGCCAGCACCCCGGGGGGGGCTGGCAATCAGCCCCAGCATTTT
cdr3_aa: CASTPGGAGNQPQHF
d_call: NA
v_call: TRBV2
clone_size: NA
cdr3_length: 15
j_call: TRBJ1-5

cdr3_nt: TGTGCCAGCAGCTTAGCCAGGGGATCTAGCATTCAGTACTTC
cdr3_aa: CASSLARGSSIQYF
d_call: NA
v_call: TRBV7-9
clone_size: NA
cdr3_length: 14
j_call: TRBJ2-4

cdr3_nt: TGCGCCAGCAGCTTGGCCGGGACTAGCGGGGATGAGCAGTTCTTC
cdr3_aa: CASSLAGTSGDEQFF
d_call: TRBD2
v_call: TRBV5-1
clone_size: NA
cdr3_length: 15
j_call: TRBJ2-1

cdr3_nt: TGTGCCAGCAGCCGCCGGACTAGCGGAGCCACAGATACGCAGTATTTT
cdr3_aa: CASSRRTSGATDTQYF
d_call: TRBD2
v_call: TRBV27
clone_size: NA
cdr3_length: 16
j_call: TRBJ2-3

cdr3_nt: TGTGCCAGCAGCTTCGGCAGGGAAGGTGAGCAGTTCTTC
cdr3_aa: CASSFGREGEQFF
d_call: NA
v_call: TRBV7-8
clone_size: NA
cdr3_length: 13
j_call: TRBJ2-1